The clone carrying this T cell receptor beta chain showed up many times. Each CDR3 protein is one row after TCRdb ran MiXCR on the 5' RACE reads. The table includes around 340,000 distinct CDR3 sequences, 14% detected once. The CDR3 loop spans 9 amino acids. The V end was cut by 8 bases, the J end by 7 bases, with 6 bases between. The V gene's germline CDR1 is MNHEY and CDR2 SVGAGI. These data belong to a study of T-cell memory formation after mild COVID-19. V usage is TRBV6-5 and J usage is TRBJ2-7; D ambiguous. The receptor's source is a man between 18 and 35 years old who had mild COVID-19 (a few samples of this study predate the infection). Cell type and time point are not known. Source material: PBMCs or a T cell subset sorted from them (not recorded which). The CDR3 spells CASPREQYV. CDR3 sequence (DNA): TGTGCCAGCCCTAGGGAGCAGTACGTC.